These 10 T cell receptor beta chains were all obtained from the same sample, sequenced in a study of cytomegalovirus exposure and HLA in healthy donors. Primers included in the PCR were 60 Vbeta and 13 Jbeta primers. Data came from immunoSEQ multiplex PCR; TCRdb stores just in-frame clones and leaves some out. The repertoire includes around 90,000 clones, about four fifths of them detected once, and approximately 3.8% sits in the top ten. Material: PBMCs. Receptors were obtained from a man in his fifties or sixties in good health and CMV-seronegative.

The gene calls are TRBV15 and TRBJ2-7, with 8 bases that match TRBD2. Germline V gene data show CDR1 as LNHNV and CDR2 as YYDKDF (reference sequence). CDR3 length: 17 amino acids. The junction had 7 bases not matched to a gene; V was cut back by 0 bases and J by 0 bases. The DNA for the CDR3 is TGTGCCACCAGCAGAGATCCTAAGCGGGAGTACTCCTACGAGCAGTACTTC. Residues: CATSRDPKREYSYEQYF. Combining the CDR3 with reference TRBV15 and TRBJ2-7 gives the whole variable domain DAMVIQNPRYQVTQFGKPVTLSCSQTLNHNVMYWYQQKSSQAPKLLFHYYDKDFNNEADTPDNFQSRRPNTSFCFLDIRSPGLGDTAMYLCATSRDPKREYSYEQYFGPGTRLTVT.

This chain uses TRBV5-4 with TRBJ1-1; 10 nucleotides match TRBD1. The CDR3 loop spans 14 amino acids. CDR1 and CDR2 from the germline V gene are SGHNT and YYREEE (reference sequence). V gave up 5 bases and J gave up 4 bases; unmatched junction bases: 5. The CDR3 DNA follows: TGTGCCAGCAGTAAGGGACAGGGGAGCACTGAAGCTTTCTTT. Translated: CASSKGQGSTEAFF.

The table lists this clone with a count of one. V is TRBV7-3 and J is TRBJ2-5, with 11 bases that match TRBD2. Germline assignment: CDR1 SGHTA and CDR2 FQGTGA. V gave up 5 bases and J gave up 3 bases; unmatched junction bases: 20. The CDR3 is made up of 20 amino acids. CDR3 sequence reads: CASSRTGGSGRALEEETQYF. The CDR3 region has the DNA TGTGCCAGCAGCCGTACGGGAGGTAGCGGGAGGGCATTAGAGGAAGAGACCCAGTACTTC.

In this sample, this clone turned up many times. This chain uses TRBV28 with TRBJ2-7; D is possibly TRBD1 (6 bases). CDR3 length: 15 amino acids. V lost 6 bases, J lost 7 bases, and 22 bases lay in between. Germline V gene data show CDR1 as MDHEN and CDR2 as SYDVKM. CDR3 coding DNA: TGTGCCAGCAGCCTGGCCGGGACATCTATACGAGAGCAGTACTTC. It translates to CASSLAGTSIREQYF.

CDR3 sequence (DNA): TGCGCCAGCAGCTTGGGGGGGACAGGGAGGGGGACTGAAGCTTTCTTT. Encoded protein: CASSLGGTGRGTEAFF. The V call is TRBV5-1, the J call TRBJ1-1; TRBD1 aligns across 9 bases. This CDR3 has 16 amino acids. V trimming: 0 bases; J trimming: 5 bases; junction bases outside the gene matches: 8. CDR1 SGHRS and CDR2 YFSETQ come from the germline V gene.

The chain carries TRBV5-4 and TRBJ2-3, with 7 bases fitting TRBD1. The germline CDR1 and CDR2 sequences are SGHNT and YYREEE (reference sequence). This CDR3 has 13 amino acids. The V gene end was trimmed by 5 bases and the J gene end by 6 bases; junction bases not matched to a gene: 6. Written as DNA, the CDR3 is TGTGCCAGCAGGAGGGGGCAGGGGGATACGCAGTATTTT. Protein product: CASRRGQGDTQYF.

The chain uses TRBV6-5 and TRBJ2-5; 11 positions agree with TRBD1. The J call may be in error: the DNA end matches TRBJ2-7 better. The CDR3 extends over 14 amino acids. Germline-derived CDR1 and CDR2 are MNHEY and SVGAGI. The CDR3: CASSRTGGPYEQYF. The CDR3 bases are TGTGCCAGCAGTCGGACAGGGGGCCCCTACGAGCAGTACTTC.

This clone is a singleton in its sample. The chain links TRBV13 to TRBJ2-5; D unresolved. The germline gives CDR1 PRHDT, CDR2 FYEKMQ (reference sequence). The CDR3 runs 13 residues. Trimming removed 5 bases at V and 6 bases at J, with 13 bases between. The CDR3 coding sequence is TGTGCCAGCAGCCCCCCCCCAGGCAAGACCCAGTACTTC. It specifies CASSPPPGKTQYF.

The chain combines TRBV5-1 with TRBJ2-1; tentatively, D is TRBD2 (5 bases). CDR1 and CDR2 from the germline V gene are SGHRS and YFSETQ. The germline V and J ends were trimmed by 0 bases and 3 bases, with 7 bases remaining between them. This CDR3 contains 14 residues. In DNA form, the CDR3 reads TGCGCCAGCAGCTTGGAGAGCGGCTACAATGAGCAGTTCTTC. It codes for CASSLESGYNEQFF.

CDR3: CASRSRTGGAQPQHF. In nucleotides, the CDR3 is TGTGCCAGCAGATCACGGACAGGGGGCGCCCAGCCCCAGCATTTT. This chain joins TRBV27 and TRBJ1-5; 11 bases align to TRBD1. The CDR3 is 15 amino acids. Germline V gene data show CDR1 as MNHEY and CDR2 as SMNVEV (reference sequence). The ends lost 6 bases at V and 7 bases at J; junction bases unmatched: 8.